This TCR beta chain emerged from a study of blood T cell repertoires in COVID-19. Using immunoSEQ multiplex PCR, the repertoire was profiled, and TCRdb retains in-frame clones only, with some absent. Of some 150,000 clones listed, about four fifths are singletons. CDR1 is SEHNR, CDR2 FQNEAQ, per germline (reference sequence). The CDR3 runs 14 residues. The V gene lost 0 bases and the J gene lost 4 bases, with 10 bases spanning the gap. The TCR comes from a middle-aged man who had recovered from COVID-19. Sequencing input: peripheral blood. This chain joins TRBV7-9 and TRBJ2-7; TRBD2 is a possible D gene (6 bases). The CDR3 sequence is CASSLAGTAYEQYF. CDR3 in DNA: TGTGCCAGCAGCTTAGCAGGGACTGCTTACGAGCAGTACTTC.